This entry lists 18 T cell receptor beta chains sequenced from one sample in a study of brain T cells in children with intractable seizures. Using immunoSEQ multiplex PCR, the repertoire was profiled, and TCRdb retains in-frame clones only, with some absent. The data show around 100,000 clones, roughly 92% seen once. This specimen was peripheral blood, taken at surgery. The receptors derive from a boy in the first two years of life with hemimegalencephaly and intractable seizures.

This CDR3 reads CASHLLATTGELFF. The DNA of the CDR3 is TGTGCCAGCCACCTCCTGGCGACCACCGGGGAGCTGTTTTTT. The rearrangement joins TRBV6-5 to TRBJ2-2; unclear D gene. Germline V lookup: CDR1 MNHEY, CDR2 SVGAGI. The CDR3 has 14 residues. V dropped 8 bases and J dropped 4 bases, with 14 bases sitting between them.

The gene calls are TRBV2 and TRBJ1-6, with D possibly matching TRBD1 (5 bases). This CDR3 has 14 residues. Trimming cost V 9 bases and J 10 bases, with 19 bases left between them. Looked up from germline, CDR1 is SNHLY and CDR2 is FYNNEI. DNA of the CDR3: TGTGCCAGGACTCCGGGCCTCGGGGGGTCACCCCTCCACTTT. Translating it yields CARTPGLGGSPLHF.

This clone has a single count. This chain links TRBV6-5 with TRBJ2-6; D uncertain. From germline, CDR1 is MNHEY and CDR2 SVGAGI. The V end lost 0 bases, the J end lost 2 bases, and 8 bases lay between the germline ends. The CDR3 runs to 16 residues. CDR3 DNA sequence: TGTGCCAGCAGTTACTCGGCGTTTCCTGGGGCCAACGTCCTGACTTTC. Its translation: CASSYSAFPGANVLTF.

In DNA, the CDR3 is TGTGCCAGCAGCCAAGATCCCTCGACTGGAAACACCATATATTTT. This gives the protein CASSQDPSTGNTIYF. The chain uses TRBV3-1 (or the pseudogene TRBV3-2) and TRBJ1-3; no firm D call. Germline CDR1 reads LGHDT; CDR2 reads YNNKEL (reference sequence). The CDR3 consists of 15 residues. Trimming removed 0 bases from V and 2 bases from J, with 8 bases in between.

V is TRBV30 and J is TRBJ1-6; the D is unclear. CDR3 length: 13 residues. The V gene lost 4 bases and the J gene lost 0 bases, with 4 bases spanning the gap. Germline loops: CDR1 GTSNPN, CDR2 SVGIG (reference sequence). The CDR3 loop reads CAWTLSYNSPLHF. CDR3 DNA sequence: TGTGCCTGGACGCTCTCCTATAATTCACCCCTCCACTTT.

This chain joins TRBV4-2 and TRBJ1-1, with D unclear. CDR3 length equals 12 residues. Germline CDR1 is LGHNA and CDR2 is YNFKEQ. Trimming shortened V by 0 bases and J by 7 bases, and 6 bases separated the two germline ends. The CDR3 here is CASSQDRLEAFF. The CDR3 DNA follows: TGTGCCAGCAGCCAAGATCGGCTTGAAGCTTTCTTT.

The chain recombines TRBV18 with TRBJ1-2; D is unresolved. The CDR3 loop spans 13 amino acids. Trimming left V 1 base short and J 1 base short, with 4 bases between. Germline V gene sequence: CDR1 KGHSH, CDR2 LQKENI. In DNA form, the CDR3 reads TGTGCCAGCTCACCACAGGGTAACTATGGCTACACCTTC. It codes for CASSPQGNYGYTF.

This clone came up once. This chain connects TRBV4-3 to TRBJ2-5; D is perhaps TRBD1 or TRBD2 (5 bases each). Germline CDR1 reads LGHNA; CDR2 reads YSLEER. The V end was cut by 0 bases, the J end by 5 bases, with 13 bases between. The CDR3 loop spans 15 amino acids. The CDR3 reads CASSQDIGDGETQYF. Here the CDR3 DNA reads TGCGCCAGCAGCCAAGATATAGGGGACGGGGAGACCCAGTACTTC.

The chain has TRBV5-6 and TRBJ2-7, with TRBD2 matching over 10 bases. The CDR3 runs to 16 residues. The V segment lost 2 bases and the J segment 6 bases; nucleotides outside the gene matches: 11. The germline V gene has CDR1 SGHDT and CDR2 YYEEEE. CDR3 coding DNA: TGTGCCAGCAGCTTCCCTAGCGGGAGTTATGTGGGCGAGCAGTACTTC. Its translation: CASSFPSGSYVGEQYF.

The chain carries TRBV21-1 and TRBJ2-2; the table names TRBD2, a call not compared with the DNA. TRBV21-1 is classified as a pseudogene. The CDR3 sequence is 13 residues long. As DNA, the CDR3 is TGTGCCAGCCACCCCCCGGGCACCGGGGAGCTGTTTTTT. This gives the protein CASHPPGTGELFF.

This clone was picked up one time. The J gene is TRBJ2-3, the V gene TRBV5-1; TRBD2 matches at 9 bases. Germline CDR1 SGHRS, CDR2 YFSETQ. The CDR3 totals 15 residues. The V gene end was trimmed by 7 bases and the J gene end by 5 bases; junction bases not matched to a gene: 11. The CDR3, as DNA: TGCGCCAGCGCAGCTATCCGCGGGAGGGGAGATACGCAGTATTTT. Its protein is CASAAIRGRGDTQYF.

This clone was counted once. V usage is TRBV2 and J usage is TRBJ2-1, with 7 positions matching TRBD1. Looked up from germline, CDR1 is SNHLY and CDR2 is FYNNEI. Unmatched junction bases numbered 6, after V lost 10 bases and J lost 3 bases. The CDR3 has 13 amino acids. CDR3 nucleotide sequence: TGTGCCACCGGGACAGCCCACTACAATGAGCAGTTCTTC. This sequence encodes CATGTAHYNEQFF.

The chain links TRBV11-2 to TRBJ2-1, with a tentative D call TRBD2 (6 bases). Germline lookup yields CDR1 SGHAT and CDR2 FQNNGV. This CDR3 has 18 residues. Trimming shortened V by 5 bases and J by 3 bases, and 23 bases separated the two germline ends. The CDR3 nucleotides read TGTGCCAGCAGCCAAACCCTCCGGATCGGGACTCGCTACAATGAGCAGTTCTTC. It encodes CASSQTLRIGTRYNEQFF. Supplemented by reference TRBV11-2 and TRBJ2-1, the full variable domain reads EAGVAQSPRYKIIEKRQSVAFWCNPISGHATLYWYQQILGQGPKLLIQFQNNGVVDDSQLPKDRFSAERLKGVDSTLKIQPAKLEDSAVYLCASSQTLRIGTRYNEQFFGPGTRLTVL.

The chain recombines TRBV28 with TRBJ2-7; D might be TRBD1 (5 bases). The CDR3 loop spans 15 amino acids. Germline V gene sequence: CDR1 MDHEN, CDR2 SYDVKM. Trimming shortened V by 2 bases and J by 3 bases, and 14 bases separated the two germline ends. The CDR3 DNA follows: TGTGCCAGCAGTTTAGTAGGGGCTAGTGTCTACGAGCAGTACTTC. It specifies CASSLVGASVYEQYF.

This CDR3 reads CASRPSGDYGYTF. The CDR3 DNA reads TGTGCCAGCAGACCATCAGGGGACTATGGCTACACCTTC. The chain recombines TRBV27 with TRBJ1-2, with TRBD1 as a possible D gene (6 bases). With 6 bases removed from V and 3 bases from J, the gap between germline ends came to 11 bases. CDR3 length equals 13 residues. Germline V gene lookup returns CDR1 MNHEY and CDR2 SMNVEV (reference sequence).

V is TRBV4-1 and J is TRBJ2-1; 10 bases align to TRBD2. Trimming took 1 base from V and 7 from J; bases not matched to a gene: 10. The CDR3 consists of 17 residues. CDR1 and CDR2 from the germline V gene are MGHRA and YSYEKL. The CDR3 protein is CASSQGPLAGGWNEQFF. For the CDR3, the DNA is TGCGCCAGCAGCCAAGGCCCCTTAGCGGGAGGTTGGAATGAGCAGTTCTTC.

V usage is TRBV19 and J usage is TRBJ2-7; 11 positions agree with TRBD2. This CDR3 has 15 residues. J gave up 4 bases and V 7 bases, and 9 bases lay outside the gene matches. Germline V gene lookup returns CDR1 LNHDA and CDR2 SQIVND (reference sequence). In DNA, the CDR3 is TGTGCCAGTACGTCGATAGCGGGAGGGCCGTACGAGCAGTACTTC. This codes for CASTSIAGGPYEQYF. The full variable domain, with the rest looked up from reference TRBV19 and TRBJ2-7, is DGGITQSPKYLFRKEGQNVTLSCEQNLNHDAMYWYRQDPGQGLRLIYYSQIVNDFQKGDIAEGYSVSREKKESFPLTVTSAQKNPTAFYLCASTSIAGGPYEQYFGPGTRLTVT.

Written as DNA, the CDR3 is TGTGCCAGCAGCTTAGGTCACTCTGGAAACACCATATATTTT. As protein: CASSLGHSGNTIYF. The V and J genes are TRBV7-9 and TRBJ1-3; D gene ambiguous. V shed 1 base and J shed 0 bases, with 4 bases lying between them. Per germline, CDR1 SEHNR and CDR2 FQNEAQ (reference sequence). The CDR3 has 14 residues.